This is a list of T cell receptor beta chains from one sample in a study of blood T cells in healthy people across ages. TCRdb independently ran MiXCR on the 5' RACE reads; one entry per CDR3 protein. Seen here are around 1,600,000 distinct CDR3 sequences, approximately 39% observed once, and the top ten hold around 4%. Material for sequencing was blood. All receptors come from a woman between 18 and 29 years old in good health. Each CDR3 is given with its conserved first and last residue. The D gene is left open where the match is weak. Rows may omit the clone size; those that give it use once, few, many or a size class.

TRBD1 15 - TRBJ1-1 TRBV5-1 TGCGCCAGCAGCTTGGTTGACAGGGGGGATACTGAAGCTTTCTTT CASSLVDRGDTEAFF
TRBD2 16 - TRBJ2-3 TRBV5-4 TGTGCCAGCAGCTTGGCCCGGGAGGTATCGACAGATACGCAGTATTTT CASSLAREVSTDTQYF
- 14 few TRBJ2-1 TRBV11-2 TGTGCCAGCAGCTTAGAATCTAGAGCAGCAGAGCAGTTCTTC CASSLESRAAEQFF
- 13 - TRBJ2-5 TRBV20-1 TGCAGTGCTAGGACTGGAGCCCAAGAGACCCAGTACTTC CSARTGAQETQYF
- 12 - TRBJ1-1 TRBV11-1 TGTGCCAGCACCCTTTTTGGCACTGAAGCTTTCTTT CASTLFGTEAFF
- 17 - TRBJ2-5 TRBV12-3/TRBV12-4 TGTGCCAGCAGTTGGGGAAGGCAGCAGGGGATGGGGAAGACCCAGTACTTC CASSWGRQQGMGKTQYF
- 12 - TRBJ2-7 TRBV10-3 TGTGCCATCAGGGGACCTCTGGGCGAGCAGTACTTC CAIRGPLGEQYF
- 11 few TRBJ1-1 TRBV20-1 TGCAGTGCTAGAAGCGTCACTGAAGCTTTCTTT CSARSVTEAFF
TRBD2 16 few TRBJ2-7 TRBV27 TGTGCCAGCAGTTTATCTTCGGGACTAGCGGCTTACGAGCAGTACTTC CASSLSSGLAAYEQYF
TRBD2 15 - TRBJ2-7 TRBV12-3/TRBV12-4 TGTGCCAGCAGTGCCGCGGGAGGGGGCGGGGAGACACAGTACTTC CASSAAGGGGETQYF
- 12 - TRBJ1-1 TRBV9 TGTGCCAGCAGCGTAGGTAGTTCTGAAGCTTTCTTT CASSVGSSEAFF
TRBD1 15 - TRBJ2-1 TRBV20-1 TGCAGTGCTAGTGAACCGGGACAGGGATTGAATGAGCAGTTCTTC CSASEPGQGLNEQFF
TRBD2 14 few TRBJ2-7 TRBV7-2 TGTGCCAGCAGCTTAGTCCGGGGGGGCGGTGAGCAGTACTTC CASSLVRGGGEQYF
- 16 few TRBJ1-1 TRBV20-1 TGCAGTGCTAGAGAGTTCGGGAAGGAGGGGAACACTGAAGCTTTCTTT CSAREFGKEGNTEAFF
- 16 few TRBJ2-7 TRBV4-1 TGCGCCAGCAGCCAATGGGGAGACAGGACCTCCTACGAGCAGTACTTC CASSQWGDRTSYEQYF
- 14 - TRBJ2-7 TRBV20-1 TGCAGTGCTAGTCGCCCAGGGGGGGTATACGAGCAGTACTTC CSASRPGGVYEQYF
- 13 - TRBJ1-4 TRBV4-2 TGTGCCAGCAGCGATCAACAGGGAGAAAAACTGTTTTTT CASSDQQGEKLFF
TRBD1 16 few TRBJ2-2 TRBV13 TGTGCCAGCAGAATGGCGGGACAGGGAAATTCCGGGGAGCTGTTTTTT CASRMAGQGNSGELFF
- 14 - TRBJ2-7 TRBV6-1 TGTGCCAGCAGAGTGGACAGCTCCTACAATGAGCAGTACTTC CASRVDSSYNEQYF
- 13 - TRBJ1-4 TRBV4-1 TGCGCCAGCAGCCAATTAATCGGGGAAAAACTGTTTTTT CASSQLIGEKLFF